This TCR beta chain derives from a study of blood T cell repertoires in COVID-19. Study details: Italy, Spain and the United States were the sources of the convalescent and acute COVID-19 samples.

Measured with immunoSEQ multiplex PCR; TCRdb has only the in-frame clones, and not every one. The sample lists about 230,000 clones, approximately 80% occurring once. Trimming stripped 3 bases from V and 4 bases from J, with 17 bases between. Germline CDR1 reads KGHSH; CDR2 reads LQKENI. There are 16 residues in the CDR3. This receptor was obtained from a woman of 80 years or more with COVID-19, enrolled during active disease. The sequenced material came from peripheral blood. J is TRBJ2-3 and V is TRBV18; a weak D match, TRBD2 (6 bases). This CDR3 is CASSPPLRGGPDTQYF. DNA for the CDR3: TGTGCCAGCTCACCCCCGTTGCGGGGTGGGCCAGATACGCAGTATTTT.